Below are 19 T cell receptor beta chains sequenced from a single sample in a study of beta chain features in type 1 diabetes (dated by TCRdb to the late 2010s). Receptor amplification or capture employed the immunoSEQ multiplex PCR assay. The entire isolated RNA was reverse transcribed using the High Capacity cDNA Reverse Transcription Kit, and thus expressed TCRB transcripts were sequenced. Entries here come from immuneACCESS through TCRdb and include only in-frame sequences with V and J called. Some clones fail to appear in such tables; in the studies checked, an unresolved V gene covers under half of the shortfall, and the cause of the remainder is unknown. The sample profile shows around 310,000 clones; 11% of them were found once. Of the sample, about 0.014% falls within the top ten clones. Sequences were obtained from naive CD4+ T cells from blood. The cell subset or site label on this specimen signifies: true naive CD4+ T cells. Source of these receptors: a woman aged 25 to 39 in good health.

The CDR3 reads CASSLGALAETQYF. The CDR3 DNA reads as TGTGCCAGCAGCTTAGGAGCGTTGGCTGAGACCCAGTACTTC. The rearrangement joins TRBV11-2 to TRBJ2-5; D gene ambiguous. The V end was cut by 1 base, the J end by 5 bases, with 11 bases between. The CDR3 has 14 residues. Germline values: CDR1 SGHAT, CDR2 FQNNGV.

This clone was counted only a few times. The rearrangement joins TRBV29-1 to TRBJ2-1; 13 nucleotides line up with TRBD2. Losses at the gene ends were 6 bases for V and 4 bases for J; bases not matched to a gene: 3. CDR3 length equals 14 residues. Per germline, CDR1 SQVTM and CDR2 ANQGSEA. DNA for the CDR3: TGCAGCGTGGGGGGACTAGCGGGATACAATGAGCAGTTCTTC. Its protein product is CSVGGLAGYNEQFF.

CDR3 in DNA: TGTGCCAGCAGCGCGGAATTAGCGGGCCCCTACAATGAGCAGTTCTTC. Translating it yields CASSAELAGPYNEQFF. The V gene is TRBV7-9, the J gene TRBJ2-1; TRBD2 aligns across 7 bases. The CDR3 sequence is 16 residues long. J gave up 2 bases and V 5 bases, and 9 bases lay outside the gene matches. Germline-derived CDR1 and CDR2 are SEHNR and FQNEAQ (reference sequence).

This clone was seen a few times. This rearrangement joins TRBV15 to TRBJ2-7; a possible D gene is TRBD2 (5 bases). CDR1 and CDR2 from the germline V gene are LNHNV and YYDKDF (reference sequence). V was clipped by 1 base and J by 0 bases, with 10 bases between them. This CDR3 region has 15 residues. In DNA, the CDR3 is TGTGCCACCAGCAGAGCCGGGAAAGTCTCCTACGAGCAGTACTTC. As protein: CATSRAGKVSYEQYF.

The chain combines TRBV5-6 with TRBJ2-4; D is uncertain. The CDR3 totals 13 residues. The ends were cut back, 4 bases at V and 0 bases at J, with 5 bases in the middle. In germline, CDR1 is SGHDT, CDR2 YYEEEE. In DNA, the CDR3 is TGTGCCAGCAGCCTCTTAGCCAAAAACATTCAGTACTTC. Protein sequence: CASSLLAKNIQYF.

This clone was recorded at least ten times. The chain has TRBV23-1 and TRBJ2-5, with 13 bases fitting TRBD2. Being an ORF, TRBV23-1 has a function that is uncertain. V was clipped by 0 bases and J by 4 bases; unmatched bases: 5. The CDR3 extends over 17 amino acids. The CDR3 protein is CASSQSAGLAGRETQYF. Written as DNA, the CDR3 is TGCGCCAGCAGTCAATCGGCGGGACTAGCGGGACGAGAGACCCAGTACTTC.

This clone turned up a few times. The chain couples TRBV5-8 to TRBJ2-2, with D hard to call. The germline gives CDR1 SGHTS, CDR2 YDEGEE. The V end lost 0 bases, the J end lost 4 bases, and 10 bases lay between the germline ends. The length of the CDR3 is 15 residues. CDR3: CASSLVFWATGELFF. DNA for the CDR3: TGTGCCAGCAGCTTGGTGTTTTGGGCCACCGGGGAGCTGTTTTTT.

The chain joins TRBV30 to TRBJ1-1; D perhaps matches TRBD1 (5 bases). The germline V gene encodes CDR1 GTSNPN and CDR2 SVGIG (reference sequence). CDR3 length: 14 residues. V shed 8 bases and J shed 1 base, with 17 bases lying between them. This chain's CDR3 is CALGRRGENTEAFF. The CDR3, as DNA: TGTGCCCTCGGCCGGCGGGGGGAGAACACTGAAGCTTTCTTT.

This clone turned up a few times. V gene TRBV5-6 combines with J gene TRBJ2-3, with 11 bases matching TRBD2. Germline V gene sequence: CDR1 SGHDT, CDR2 YYEEEE. V lost 6 bases to trimming and J lost 0 bases; unmatched junction nucleotides: 9. CDR3 size: 17 residues. Here the CDR3 reads CASNVPGLADSTDTQYF. The CDR3 bases are TGTGCCAGCAACGTCCCGGGACTAGCGGATAGCACAGATACGCAGTATTTT.

The chain employs TRBV27 and TRBJ2-2; the match to TRBD1 covers 10 bases. CDR3 size: 17 residues. Germline V CDR1 and CDR2: MNHEY, SMNVEV (reference sequence). V trimming: 0 bases; J trimming: 6 bases; junction bases outside the gene matches: 7. CDR3 sequence reads: CASSLSPAGTGAGELFF. The CDR3 nucleotides read TGTGCCAGCAGTTTATCCCCCGCCGGGACAGGGGCCGGGGAGCTGTTTTTT.

This clone was observed a handful of times. This sequence joins TRBV14 and TRBJ2-5, with 9 bases identical to TRBD1. The V and J ends lost 0 bases and 7 bases, in that order; junction bases with no gene match: 18. The CDR3 totals 19 residues. CDR1 and CDR2 from the germline V gene are SGHDN and FVKESK. The CDR3 DNA follows: TGTGCCAGCAGCCAAGATGCCCCCCGGGACAGGGCGGATTCAGGGACCCAGTACTTC. Protein sequence: CASSQDAPRDRADSGTQYF.

This clone appeared a few times. The chain couples TRBV18 to TRBJ1-5; D is perhaps TRBD1 (5 bases). From germline, CDR1 is KGHSH and CDR2 LQKENI. The CDR3 spans 16 residues. V dropped 3 bases and J dropped 1 base, with 13 bases sitting between them. Written as DNA, the CDR3 is TGTGCCAGCTCACCTGGACCGGCAGGGAGCAATCAGCCCCAGCATTTT. As protein: CASSPGPAGSNQPQHF.

This clone was picked up a small number of times. The chain employs TRBV7-2 and TRBJ1-5, with D perhaps matching TRBD1 (5 bases). The CDR3 has 14 amino acids. Trimming cost V 3 bases and J 7 bases, with 13 bases left between them. CDR1 and CDR2 (germline): SGHTA, FQGNSA. In nucleotides, the CDR3 is TGTGCCAGCAGCTTCGGGGGGATGGGGCAGCCCCAGCATTTT. Translating gives CASSFGGMGQPQHF.

This clone turned up a few times. J is TRBJ1-5 and V is TRBV4-3; 7 bases are shared with TRBD1. Germline values: CDR1 LGHNA, CDR2 YSLEER. CDR3 size: 15 residues. The V gene end was trimmed by 4 bases and the J gene end by 5 bases; junction bases not matched to a gene: 8. The CDR3 DNA reads TGCGCCAGCAGCCTAGACAGGGTACCTCATCAGCCCCAGCATTTT. Translation: CASSLDRVPHQPQHF.

CDR3 sequence reads: CASRNSGLIYADTQYF. The CDR3 DNA reads as TGTGCCAGCAGGAATAGCGGATTGATCTACGCAGATACGCAGTATTTT. This chain links TRBV2 with TRBJ2-3; TRBD2 is a possible D gene (6 bases). The germline gives CDR1 SNHLY, CDR2 FYNNEI. CDR3 length equals 16 residues. The V and J ends lost 6 bases and 4 bases respectively, with 20 bases between them.

This clone was observed a handful of times. The V gene is TRBV2, the J gene TRBJ2-7, with TRBD1 matching 7 bases. CDR3 length: 13 residues. Germline V gene data show CDR1 as SNHLY and CDR2 as FYNNEI. Trimming removed 6 bases from V and 3 bases from J; junction bases left unmatched: 5. CDR3 sequence reads: CASRGTVDYEQYF. The CDR3 DNA follows: TGTGCCAGCAGGGGGACAGTCGACTACGAGCAGTACTTC.

This chain uses TRBV5-6 with TRBJ2-1, with 8 positions matching TRBD2. Germline V CDR1 and CDR2: SGHDT, YYEEEE. The ends lost 1 base at V and 8 bases at J; junction bases unmatched: 5. This CDR3 is 14 amino acids long. The CDR3 DNA sequence: TGTGCCAGCAGCTTGTTTGTTAGCGGGGATGAGCAGTTCTTC. Translated: CASSLFVSGDEQFF.

A few counts support this clone. An end of the junction does not agree with germline; a read error may underlie this. The genes are TRBV7-2 and TRBJ2-7, with 9 bases matching TRBD1. The CDR3 is 15 residues long. Germline V gene data show CDR1 as SGHTA and CDR2 as FQGNSA. The CDR3, as DNA: TGTGCCAGCAGCCTAGCCGGGACAGGGATTTACGAGCAGTACTTC. Encoded protein: CASSLAGTGIYEQYF.

This clone appeared a few times. V usage is TRBV5-1 and J usage is TRBJ2-3; D not resolved. The CDR3 contains 15 residues. V lost 0 bases and J 0 bases, leaving 8 bases between the germline ends. Looked up from germline, CDR1 is SGHRS and CDR2 is YFSETQ. The DNA for the CDR3 is TGCGCCAGCAGCTTGGCCTCGGTCAGCACAGATACGCAGTATTTT. It translates to CASSLASVSTDTQYF.